This TCR beta chain originates from a study of blood T cell repertoires in COVID-19. Study summary: Material from acute and convalescent COVID-19 was sourced from the United States, Italy and Spain. Sample material is recorded as cDNA or gDNA derived from T cells, B-cell-depleted T cells, or PBMCs.

Original processing methods: Amplification of reference gene primers was used by the study to estimate nucleated cell counts. Generated by immunoSEQ multiplex PCR, the TCRdb table keeps only in-frame clones and is missing some. That table supplies the V and J calls and clone size; D and trimming were determined from the DNA. Among about 360,000 clones, about 80% were seen once, and the ten largest hold around 1%. The CDR3 covers 14 residues. Germline lookup yields CDR1 MNHNY and CDR2 SVGAGI (reference sequence). V was clipped by 2 bases and J by 5 bases; unmatched bases: 5. The sequencing sample was made of peripheral blood. The rearrangement uses TRBV6-6 and TRBJ1-1; 7 nucleotides match TRBD1. The source is a human donor with acute or convalescent COVID-19. The donor label of this sample is uncertain. In nucleotides, the CDR3 is TGTGCCAGCAGTTACGGGACAGCTAGGACTGAAGCTTTCTTT. This codes for CASSYGTARTEAFF.